The next 10 T cell receptor beta chains were all read from a single sample in a study of CD8+ T cells in alopecia areata. TCR sequencing used cDNA made by reverse transcription of extracted RNA. Generated by immunoSEQ multiplex PCR, the TCRdb table keeps only in-frame clones and is missing some. The data contain 160,000 or so clones, roughly 65% of them seen just once; the ten biggest clones take up approximately 0.91%. Treatment indicated: oral pan-JAK inhibitor, 5-10 mg twice daily. The sequenced sample was CD4+ T cells sorted from blood, obtained at week 4, from a patient treated with tofacitinib. The receptors were sampled from a human donor with alopecia areata.

The V call is TRBV5-4, the J call TRBJ1-4; 7 bases map to TRBD1. This CDR3 has 14 residues. Germline CDR1 is SGHNT and CDR2 is YYREEE (reference sequence). Losses at the gene ends were 3 bases for V and 10 bases for J; bases not matched to a gene: 9. CDR3 in DNA: TGTGCCAGCAGCTCGGGACAGTCGAGGGGAAAACTGTTTTTT. Encoded protein: CASSSGQSRGKLFF.

In its sample, this clone was seen a few times. The chain joins TRBV4-3 to TRBJ2-1; 10 bases line up with TRBD2. With V trimmed by 0 bases and J by 8 bases, 7 bases remained unmatched. Germline-derived CDR1 and CDR2 are LGHNA and YSLEER. The CDR3 is 16 residues long. The DNA for the CDR3 is TGCGCCAGCAGCCAAGATCTAGCGGGGGCCCGGGATGAGCAGTTCTTC. This sequence encodes CASSQDLAGARDEQFF.

On this clone: Other DNA sequences within the sample encode an identical CDR3. V usage is TRBV29-1 and J usage is TRBJ1-1; D not resolved. V was clipped by 3 bases and J by 0 bases, with 8 bases between them. The CDR3 runs 13 residues. In germline, CDR1 is SQVTM, CDR2 ANQGSEA. The CDR3 spells CSVESRMNTEAFF. The CDR3 coding sequence is TGCAGCGTTGAGTCCAGAATGAACACTGAAGCTTTCTTT.

The chain employs TRBV2 and TRBJ2-1; 9 bases are a match to TRBD1. CDR1 is SNHLY and CDR2 is FYNNEI in the germline V gene. The CDR3 is made up of 12 amino acids. V trimming: 5 bases; J trimming: 10 bases; junction bases outside the gene matches: 3. DNA of the CDR3: TGTGCCAGCAGTTGGACAGGGGACGAGCAGTTCTTC. Protein: CASSWTGDEQFF.

The V call is TRBV30, the J call TRBJ1-5; unclear D gene. This CDR3 is built from 13 residues. Germline CDR1 and CDR2: GTSNPN and SVGIG (reference sequence). Trimming left V 3 bases short and J 7 bases short, with 13 bases between. CDR3 nucleotide sequence: TGTGCCTGGAGATCCCCGGGGTTGCAGCCCCAGCATTTT. It is translated as CAWRSPGLQPQHF.

J is TRBJ2-6 and V is TRBV27; D gene unclear. V was trimmed by 5 bases and J by 0 bases, leaving 11 bases between them. This CDR3 is built from 16 residues. CDR1 MNHEY and CDR2 SMNVEV come from the germline V gene (reference sequence). The CDR3 is CASSPYPSSGANVLTF. The CDR3 DNA reads as TGTGCCAGCAGTCCCTACCCTAGCTCTGGGGCCAACGTCCTGACTTTC. Complete variable domain (other parts from reference TRBV27 and TRBJ2-6): EAQVTQNPRYLITVTGKKLTVTCSQNMNHEYMSWYRQDPGLGLRQIYYSMNVEVTDKGDVPEGYKVSRKEKRNFPLILESPSPNQTSLYFCASSPYPSSGANVLTFGAGSRLTVL.

The chain employs TRBV29-1 and TRBJ2-1; 9 bases align to TRBD2. J was trimmed by 5 bases and V by 3 bases; bases with no gene match: 5. From germline, CDR1 is SQVTM and CDR2 ANQGSEA. The CDR3 is made up of 14 amino acids. CDR3 sequence reads: CSVEGGGANNEQFF. CDR3 sequence (DNA): TGCAGCGTTGAGGGCGGGGGGGCAAACAATGAGCAGTTCTTC.

This chain uses TRBV14 with TRBJ2-5; 13 bases are shared with TRBD2. Trimming cost V 5 bases and J 3 bases; bases outside gene matches: 12. Germline loops: CDR1 SGHDN, CDR2 FVKESK. The CDR3 runs to 18 residues. CDR3 nucleotide sequence: TGTGCCAGCAGCTCCCTCCCGGGACTAGCGGGGATGGAAGAGACCCAGTACTTC. It translates to CASSSLPGLAGMEETQYF.

This chain links TRBV4-1 with TRBJ2-3; D perhaps matches TRBD1 (6 bases). This CDR3 comprises 16 residues. CDR1 and CDR2 (germline): MGHRA, YSYEKL. V lost 4 bases and J lost 2, with 16 bases in between. CDR3 sequence reads: CASSLFPGQNTDTQYF. CDR3 nucleotide sequence: TGCGCCAGCAGCCTATTTCCAGGACAGAACACAGATACGCAGTATTTT.

V usage is TRBV25-1 and J usage is TRBJ1-2, with TRBD1 as a possible D gene (6 bases). The V and J ends lost 5 bases and 8 bases respectively, with 15 bases between them. The CDR3 length is 13 residues. Germline loops: CDR1 MGHDK, CDR2 SYGVNS. DNA for the CDR3: TGTGCCAGCAGTCAGGGGTCGCAGGGCGGCTACACCTTC. This sequence encodes CASSQGSQGGYTF.